The T cell receptor (beta chain) described here comes from a study of molecular identifiers for immune sequencing clone quantification. TCRdb reprocessed the PCR reads via MiXCR and lists one record per CDR3 protein. This table holds some 93,000 distinct CDR3 sequences, over 20% found once. Study observations and caveats: Clones with over 20 RNA copies captured over 98% of effector molecules but under 1% of naive ones.

The CDR3 has 13 residues. Per the germline V gene, CDR1 is SEHNR and CDR2 is FQNEAQ (reference sequence). V lost 0 bases to trimming and J lost 8 bases, with 10 bases between them. There are many counts of this clonotype. Its target is unknown. The authors sorted naive CD8 T cells as CD8+CD4-CCR7+CD45RA+. The receptor was isolated from a human donor in good health. Some libraries in this study had Jurkat cell RNA spiked in. The chain carries TRBV7-9 and TRBJ1-1, with a weak D call TRBD1 (5 bases). Source material: naive CD8+ T cells from blood, with Jurkat cell RNA spiked in. Subset in this sample: FACS-sorted CD8+CD4-CCR7+CD45RA+ naive T cells. CDR3 coding DNA: TGTGCCAGCAGCTTAGCGGGGCAGCGGGAAGCTTTCTTT. Translated: CASSLAGQREAFF.